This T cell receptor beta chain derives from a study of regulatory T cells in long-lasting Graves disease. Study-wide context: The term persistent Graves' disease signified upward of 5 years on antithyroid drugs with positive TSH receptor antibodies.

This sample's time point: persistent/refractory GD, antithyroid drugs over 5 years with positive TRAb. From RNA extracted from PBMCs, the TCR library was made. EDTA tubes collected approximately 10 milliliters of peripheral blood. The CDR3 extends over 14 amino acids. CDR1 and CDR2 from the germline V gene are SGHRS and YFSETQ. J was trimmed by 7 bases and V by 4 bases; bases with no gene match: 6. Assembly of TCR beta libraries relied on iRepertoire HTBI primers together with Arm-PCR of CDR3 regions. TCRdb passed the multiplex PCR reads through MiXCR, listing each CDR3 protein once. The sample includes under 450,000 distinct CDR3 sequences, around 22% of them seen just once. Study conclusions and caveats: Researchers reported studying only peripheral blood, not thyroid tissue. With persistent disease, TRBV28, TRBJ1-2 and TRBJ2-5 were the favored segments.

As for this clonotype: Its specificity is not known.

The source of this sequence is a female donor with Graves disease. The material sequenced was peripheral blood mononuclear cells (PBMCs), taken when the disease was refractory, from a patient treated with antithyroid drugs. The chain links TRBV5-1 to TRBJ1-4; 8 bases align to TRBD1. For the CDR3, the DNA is TGCGCCAGCAGCAGGACAGGGCCTGGTGAAAAACTGTTTTTT. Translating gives CASSRTGPGEKLFF.